The clone carrying this T cell receptor (beta chain) has ten or more counts. Its antigen is not identified. Germline V gene data show CDR1 as MNHNS and CDR2 as SASEGT. V gave up 6 bases and J gave up 14 bases; unmatched junction bases: 16. CDR3 size: 14 residues. This entry comes from a study of T cells after posttransplantation cyclophosphamide. Overall study findings and caveats: Tissue-infiltrating T cells from skin or gut overlapped little with blood T cells. Recipient CMV seropositivity and CMV reactivation strongly tracked TRB clonality. Donor-recipient repertoire similarity was low at 1-2 months, rising over year one.

Cyclophosphamide on days +3 and +4 followed busulfan-fludarabine conditioning and a marrow graft. Assay used: immunoSEQ multiplex PCR; TCRdb lists only in-frame clones, some missing. Found here are roughly 8,000 clones, no singletons; the ten largest cover around 5.4%. The chain links TRBV6-1 to TRBJ2-3; 8 nucleotides line up with TRBD2. The sequence derives from a male patient in his late teens or twenties who received an allogeneic stem cell transplant from an unrelated donor, was CMV-positive, and had acute and chronic GVHD. Some T cells may be the graft donor's. This sample comprised PBMCs, obtained after allogeneic stem cell transplant with posttransplant cyclophosphamide. CDR3 in amino acids: CASREGLAGLEGYF. CDR3 DNA sequence: TGTGCCAGCAGGGAGGGCCTAGCGGGCCTGGAGGGGTATTTT.